Reported below is one T cell receptor beta chain. The data belong to a study of blood T cell repertoires in COVID-19. Study-level background: Some COVID-19 samples were acute and others convalescent; all came from the United States, Italy and Spain.

Germline lookup yields CDR1 SGHNT and CDR2 YENEEA. V lost 4 bases, J lost 0 bases, and 8 bases stayed unmatched. This CDR3 comprises 16 residues. Clones were read by immunoSEQ multiplex PCR, and TCRdb kept only the in-frame ones, dropping some. This table has some 240,000 clones, 80% to 90% appearing once. The specimen sequenced was PBMCs or T cells enriched from blood (not recorded which). The sequence derives from a young man with acute COVID-19. This rearrangement joins TRBV11-3 to TRBJ2-5, with TRBD2 identical over 7 bases. The CDR3 spells CASSYGTTNYQETQYF. Here the CDR3 DNA reads TGTGCCAGCAGCTACGGGACTACCAATTACCAAGAGACCCAGTACTTC.